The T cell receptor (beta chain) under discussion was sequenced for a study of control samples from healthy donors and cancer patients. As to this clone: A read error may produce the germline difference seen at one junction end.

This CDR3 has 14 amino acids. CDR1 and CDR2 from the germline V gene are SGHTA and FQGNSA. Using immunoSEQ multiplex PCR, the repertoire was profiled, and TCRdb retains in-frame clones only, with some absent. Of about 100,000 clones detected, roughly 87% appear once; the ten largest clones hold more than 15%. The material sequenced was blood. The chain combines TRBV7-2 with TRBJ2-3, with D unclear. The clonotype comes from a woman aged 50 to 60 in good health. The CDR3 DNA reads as TGTGCCAGCAGTTTAGGTATAGAGCGAGATACGCAGTATTTT. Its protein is CASSLGIERDTQYF.